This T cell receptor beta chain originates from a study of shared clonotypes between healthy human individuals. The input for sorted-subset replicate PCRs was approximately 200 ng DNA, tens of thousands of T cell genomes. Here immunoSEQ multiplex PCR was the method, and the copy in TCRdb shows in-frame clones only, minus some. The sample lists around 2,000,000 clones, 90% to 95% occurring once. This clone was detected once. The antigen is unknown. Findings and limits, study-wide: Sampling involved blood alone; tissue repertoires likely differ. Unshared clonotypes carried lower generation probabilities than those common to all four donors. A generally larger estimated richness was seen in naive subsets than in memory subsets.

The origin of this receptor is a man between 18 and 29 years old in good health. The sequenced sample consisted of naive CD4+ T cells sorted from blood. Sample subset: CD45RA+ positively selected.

This CDR3 reads CASSFGLRVDTEAFF. CDR3 in DNA: TGTGCCAGCAGTTTCGGGCTCCGGGTGGACACTGAAGCTTTCTTT. The rearrangement uses TRBV6-5 and TRBJ1-1; D uncertain. Germline values: CDR1 MNHEY, CDR2 SVGAGI. This CDR3 contains 15 residues. Trimming stripped 4 bases from V and 3 bases from J, with 15 bases between.